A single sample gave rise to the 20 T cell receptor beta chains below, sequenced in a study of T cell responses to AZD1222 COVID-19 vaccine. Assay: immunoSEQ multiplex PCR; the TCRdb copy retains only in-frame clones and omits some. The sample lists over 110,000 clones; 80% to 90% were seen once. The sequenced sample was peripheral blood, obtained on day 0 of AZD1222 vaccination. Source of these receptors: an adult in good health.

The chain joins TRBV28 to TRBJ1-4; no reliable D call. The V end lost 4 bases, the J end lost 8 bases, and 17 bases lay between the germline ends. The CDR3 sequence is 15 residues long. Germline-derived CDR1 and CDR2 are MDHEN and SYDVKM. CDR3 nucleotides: TGTGCCAGCAGTTCACTTCAAGGGCGGGCAGAAAAACTGTTTTTT. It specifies CASSSLQGRAEKLFF.

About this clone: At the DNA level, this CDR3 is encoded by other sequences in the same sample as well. CDR3: CASSFRQNTEAFF. The CDR3 nucleotides read TGTGCCAGCAGTTTTCGGCAAAACACTGAAGCTTTCTTT. The rearrangement links TRBV28 to TRBJ1-1; no clear D. V was cut by 3 bases and J by 2 bases, with 7 bases left in between. CDR3 length: 13 residues. Germline assignment: CDR1 MDHEN and CDR2 SYDVKM.

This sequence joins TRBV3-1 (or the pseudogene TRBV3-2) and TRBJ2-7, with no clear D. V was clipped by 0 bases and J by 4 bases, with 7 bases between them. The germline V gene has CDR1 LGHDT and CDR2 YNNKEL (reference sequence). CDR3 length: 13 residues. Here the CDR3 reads CASSQDIPYEQYF. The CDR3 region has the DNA TGTGCCAGCAGCCAAGATATCCCGTACGAGCAGTACTTC.

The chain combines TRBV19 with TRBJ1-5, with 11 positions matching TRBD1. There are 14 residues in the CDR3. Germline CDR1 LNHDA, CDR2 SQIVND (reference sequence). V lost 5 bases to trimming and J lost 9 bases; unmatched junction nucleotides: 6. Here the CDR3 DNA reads TGTGCCAGTAGTCTCGGGACAGGGGGTCGGCCCCAGCATTTT. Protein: CASSLGTGGRPQHF.

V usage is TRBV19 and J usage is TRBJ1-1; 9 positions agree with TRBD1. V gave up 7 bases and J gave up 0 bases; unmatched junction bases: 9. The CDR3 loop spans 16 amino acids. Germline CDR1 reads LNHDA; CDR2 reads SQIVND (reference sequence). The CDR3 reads CASTNGQGRLNTEAFF. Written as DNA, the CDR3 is TGTGCCAGTACCAACGGACAGGGGAGGTTGAACACTGAAGCTTTCTTT.

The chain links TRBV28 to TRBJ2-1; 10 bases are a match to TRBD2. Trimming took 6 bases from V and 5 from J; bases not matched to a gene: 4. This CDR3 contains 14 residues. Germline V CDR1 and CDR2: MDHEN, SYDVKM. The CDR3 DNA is TGTGCCAGCAGGGGGCTAGCGGGAGACAATGAGCAGTTCTTC. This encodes CASRGLAGDNEQFF.

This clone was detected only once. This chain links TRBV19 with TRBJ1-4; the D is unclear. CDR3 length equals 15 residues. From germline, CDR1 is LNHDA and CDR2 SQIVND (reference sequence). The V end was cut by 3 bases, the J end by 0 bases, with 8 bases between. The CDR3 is CASSMSSATNEKLFF. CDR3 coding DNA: TGTGCCAGTAGTATGTCTTCGGCAACTAATGAAAAACTGTTTTTT.

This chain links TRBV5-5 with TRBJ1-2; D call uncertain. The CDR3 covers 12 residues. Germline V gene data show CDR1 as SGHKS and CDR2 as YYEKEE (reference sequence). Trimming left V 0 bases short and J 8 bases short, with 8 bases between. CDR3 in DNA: TGTGCCAGCAGCTTGGTAGGGCAAGGCTACACCTTC. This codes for CASSLVGQGYTF.

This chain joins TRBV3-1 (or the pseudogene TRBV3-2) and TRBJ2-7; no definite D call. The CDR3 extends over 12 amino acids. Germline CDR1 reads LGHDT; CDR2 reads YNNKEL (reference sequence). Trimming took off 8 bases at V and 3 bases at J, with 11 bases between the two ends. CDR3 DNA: TGTGCCAGCGGATATGTTTGCTACGAGCAGTACTTC. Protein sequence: CASGYVCYEQYF.

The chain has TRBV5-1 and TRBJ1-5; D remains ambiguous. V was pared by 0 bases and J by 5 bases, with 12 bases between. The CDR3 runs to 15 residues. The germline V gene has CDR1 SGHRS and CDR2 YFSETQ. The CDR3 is CASSLAGDIYQPQHF. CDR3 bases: TGCGCCAGCAGCTTGGCCGGGGATATATATCAGCCCCAGCATTTT.

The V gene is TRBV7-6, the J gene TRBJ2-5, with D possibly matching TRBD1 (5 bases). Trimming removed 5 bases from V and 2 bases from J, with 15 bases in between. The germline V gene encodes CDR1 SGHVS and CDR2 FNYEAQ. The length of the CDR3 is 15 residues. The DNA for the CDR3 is TGTGCCAGCAGCCACATTTGGGGCCGTCAAGAGACCCAGTACTTC. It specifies CASSHIWGRQETQYF.

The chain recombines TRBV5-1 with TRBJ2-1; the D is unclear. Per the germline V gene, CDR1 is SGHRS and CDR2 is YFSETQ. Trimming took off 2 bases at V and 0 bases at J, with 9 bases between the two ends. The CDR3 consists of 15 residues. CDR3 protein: CASSFPEYSYNEQFF. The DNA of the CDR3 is TGCGCCAGCAGCTTCCCCGAATACTCCTACAATGAGCAGTTCTTC. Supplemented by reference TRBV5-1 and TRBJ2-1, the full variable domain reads KAGVTQTPRYLIKTRGQQVTLSCSPISGHRSVSWYQQTPGQGLQFLFEYFSETQRNKGNFPGRFSGRQFSNSRSEMNVSTLELGDSALYLCASSFPEYSYNEQFFGPGTRLTVL.

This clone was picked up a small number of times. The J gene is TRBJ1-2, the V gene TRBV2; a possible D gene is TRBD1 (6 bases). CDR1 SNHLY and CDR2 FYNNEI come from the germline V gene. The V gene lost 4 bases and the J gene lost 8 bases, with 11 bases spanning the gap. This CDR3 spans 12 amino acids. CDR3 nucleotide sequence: TGTGCCAGCAGTGGGGAACAGGGCGGCTACACCTTC. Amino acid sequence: CASSGEQGGYTF.

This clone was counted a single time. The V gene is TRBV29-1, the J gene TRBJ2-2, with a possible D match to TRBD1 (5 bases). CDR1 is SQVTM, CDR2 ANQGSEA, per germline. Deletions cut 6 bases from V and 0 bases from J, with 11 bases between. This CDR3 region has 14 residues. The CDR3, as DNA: TGCAGCGTGGGGCTGCTTTCGAACACCGGGGAGCTGTTTTTT. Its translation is CSVGLLSNTGELFF.

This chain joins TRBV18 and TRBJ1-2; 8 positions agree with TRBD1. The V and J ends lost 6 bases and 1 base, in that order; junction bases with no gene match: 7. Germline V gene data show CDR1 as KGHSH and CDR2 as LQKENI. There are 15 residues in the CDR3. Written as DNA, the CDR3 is TGTGCCAGCTCCCCTGTGACAGGGGTTAACTATGGCTACACCTTC. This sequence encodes CASSPVTGVNYGYTF.

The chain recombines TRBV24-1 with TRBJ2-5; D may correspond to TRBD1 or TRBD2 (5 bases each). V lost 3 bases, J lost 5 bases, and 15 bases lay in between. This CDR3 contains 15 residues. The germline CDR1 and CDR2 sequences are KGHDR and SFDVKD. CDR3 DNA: TGTGCCACCAGTGATAGCAGGGAGATCTCGGAGACCCAGTACTTC. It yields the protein CATSDSREISETQYF.

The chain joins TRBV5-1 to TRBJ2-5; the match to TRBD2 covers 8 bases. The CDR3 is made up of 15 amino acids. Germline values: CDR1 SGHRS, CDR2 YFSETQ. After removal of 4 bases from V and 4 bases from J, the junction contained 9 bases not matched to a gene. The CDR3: CASSADTRGVETQYF. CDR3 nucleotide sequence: TGCGCCAGCAGCGCCGACACGCGGGGGGTAGAGACCCAGTACTTC.

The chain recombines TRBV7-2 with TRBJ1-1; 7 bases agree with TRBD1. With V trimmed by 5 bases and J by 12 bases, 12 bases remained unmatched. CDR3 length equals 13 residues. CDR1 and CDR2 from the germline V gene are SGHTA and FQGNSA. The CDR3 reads CASSPIDRGPPFF. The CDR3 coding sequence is TGTGCCAGCAGCCCCATCGATAGGGGGCCTCCTTTCTTT.

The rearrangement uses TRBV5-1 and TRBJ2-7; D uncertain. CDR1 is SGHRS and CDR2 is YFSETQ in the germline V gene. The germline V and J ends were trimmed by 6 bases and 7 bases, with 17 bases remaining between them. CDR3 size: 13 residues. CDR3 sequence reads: CASNFPAFWEQYF. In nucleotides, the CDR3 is TGCGCCAGCAACTTCCCTGCTTTTTGGGAGCAGTACTTC.

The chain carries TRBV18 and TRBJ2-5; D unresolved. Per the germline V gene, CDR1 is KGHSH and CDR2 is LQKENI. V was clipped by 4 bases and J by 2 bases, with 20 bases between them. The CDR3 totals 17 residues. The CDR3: CASSQGPLTHGQETQYF. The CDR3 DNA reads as TGTGCCAGCTCACAAGGACCCCTTACTCATGGGCAAGAGACCCAGTACTTC. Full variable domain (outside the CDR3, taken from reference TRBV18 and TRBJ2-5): NAGVMQNPRHLVRRRGQEARLRCSPMKGHSHVYWYRQLPEEGLKFMVYLQKENIIDESGMPKERFSAEFPKEGPSILRIQQVVRGDSAAYFCASSQGPLTHGQETQYFGPGTRLLVL.